One and the same sample provided the 30 T cell receptor beta chains below, sequenced in a study of blood T cells in healthy people across ages. Primers used in a second PCR of about 7 to 11 cycles were a sample-barcoded 5' primer and a J-beta primer mix. MiXCR, run by TCRdb on the 5' RACE reads, gives a single entry per CDR3 protein. The table shows 450,000 to 700,000 distinct CDR3 sequences, with 25% to 30% occurring only once. Specimen: blood. These receptors came from a woman in her seventies in good health.

This clonotype was detected a few times. The chain carries TRBV29-1 and TRBJ2-1, with 7 bases fitting TRBD2. This CDR3 comprises 13 residues. After removal of 4 bases from V and 2 bases from J, the junction contained 2 bases not matched to a gene. Germline V gives CDR1 SQVTM, CDR2 ANQGSEA. CDR3 in DNA: TGCAGCGTTGCAGGGAGGGCCTACAATGAGCAGTTCTTC. Translating it yields CSVAGRAYNEQFF.

This clonotype has a handful of counts. The junction departs from the called germline gene at one end, perhaps through a read error. This rearrangement joins TRBV6-5 to TRBJ1-2; 8 positions match TRBD1. This CDR3 region has 12 residues. Per germline, CDR1 MNHEY and CDR2 SVGAGI. In nucleotides, the CDR3 is TGTGCCAGCAGTTCCCTGGACGGACAGGGCCACTTC. Residues: CASSSLDGQGHF.

The chain combines TRBV6-5 with TRBJ2-5; D gene unclear. In germline, CDR1 is MNHEY, CDR2 SVGAGI. V lost 6 bases, J lost 0 bases, and 11 bases lay in between. The CDR3 totals 14 residues. The chain's CDR3 is CASSPQTYQETQYF. The CDR3 nucleotides are TGTGCCAGCAGCCCTCAGACGTACCAAGAGACCCAGTACTTC.

V usage is TRBV20-1 and J usage is TRBJ2-5; 9 positions match TRBD2. With the DNA end fitting TRBJ2-7 better, the J assignment may be wrong. The CDR3 has 16 amino acids. Germline lookup yields CDR1 DFQATT and CDR2 SNEGSKA (reference sequence). The CDR3, as DNA: TGCAGTGCTAGTGGCCTAGCGGGGAAAACGTCCTACGAGCAGTACTTC. This sequence encodes CSASGLAGKTSYEQYF.

As to this clonotype: It is likely a read error, because the conserved phenylalanine at the end of the CDR3 is missing. CDR3 amino acids: CASSSGPIYEQFS. CDR3 in DNA: TGTGCCAGCTCCTCGGGACCAATTTATGAGCAGTTCTCC. The chain combines TRBV18 with TRBJ2-1; D might be TRBD1 or TRBD2, each matching 5 bases. Germline values: CDR1 KGHSH, CDR2 LQKENI. The CDR3 length is 13 residues. The ends were cut back, 6 bases at V and 8 bases at J, with 14 bases in the middle.

V usage is TRBV7-2 and J usage is TRBJ2-5; D is possibly TRBD2 (5 bases). This CDR3 comprises 15 residues. Deletions cut 5 bases from V and 4 bases from J, with 17 bases between. Germline assignment: CDR1 SGHTA and CDR2 FQGNSA. In DNA, the CDR3 is TGTGCCAGCAGCCGCCTTTCGGTCGCGGGAGAGACCCAGTACTTC. Translated, it gives CASSRLSVAGETQYF.

This chain links TRBV7-9 with TRBJ2-7, with D possibly matching TRBD1 (6 bases). The germline gives CDR1 SEHNR, CDR2 FQNEAQ (reference sequence). The CDR3 loop spans 14 amino acids. Trimming took off 8 bases at V and 1 base at J, with 15 bases between the two ends. CDR3 sequence reads: CASSLGAGSYEQYF. Written as DNA, the CDR3 is TGTGCCAGCTCCTTGGGGGCTGGGTCCTACGAGCAGTACTTC.

The CDR3 spells CASSQEEGINYGYTF. As DNA, the CDR3 is TGCGCCAGCAGCCAGGAGGAGGGGATTAACTATGGCTACACCTTC. V gene TRBV4-3 combines with J gene TRBJ1-2, with D possibly matching TRBD1 (5 bases). This CDR3 spans 15 amino acids. CDR1 LGHNA and CDR2 YSLEER come from the germline V gene. V lost 3 bases to trimming and J lost 1 base, with 12 bases between them.

This clonotype was found many times. The gene calls are TRBV4-3 and TRBJ2-7, with 7 bases matching TRBD1. CDR1 is LGHNA and CDR2 is YSLEER in the germline V gene. The ends lost 4 bases at V and 4 bases at J; junction bases unmatched: 10. The CDR3 covers 15 residues. The CDR3 region is CASSPFLGQPYEQYF. For the CDR3, the DNA is TGCGCCAGCAGCCCATTTTTGGGACAGCCTTACGAGCAGTACTTC.

This clonotype has ten or more counts. A junction end diverges from the germline sequence, so it may reflect a read error. The V and J genes are TRBV5-1 and TRBJ1-2, with 7 bases matching TRBD1. The CDR3 extends over 13 amino acids. Germline V gene lookup returns CDR1 SGHRS and CDR2 YFSETQ. The CDR3 is CASSTGTAYGYTF. DNA for the CDR3: TGTGCCAGCAGTACCGGGACAGCCTACGGCTACACCTTC. Full variable domain (missing parts from reference TRBV5-1 and TRBJ1-2): KAGVTQTPRYLIKTRGQQVTLSCSPISGHRSVSWYQQTPGQGLQFLFEYFSETQRNKGNFPGRFSGRQFSNSRSEMNVSTLELGDSALYLCASSTGTAYGYTFGSGTRLTVV.

The chain combines TRBV11-1 with TRBJ2-5; TRBD1 is a possible D gene (6 bases). There are 15 residues in the CDR3. V shed 0 bases and J shed 4 bases, with 12 bases lying between them. Germline V lookup: CDR1 SGHAT, CDR2 FQDESV (reference sequence). CDR3 nucleotide sequence: TGTGCCAGCAGCTTAGCCACAGGGAGTAGAGAGACCCAGTACTTC. Translating gives CASSLATGSRETQYF.

This clonotype appeared many times. The gene calls are TRBV7-9 and TRBJ1-1, with TRBD1 as a possible D gene (6 bases). The CDR3 loop spans 13 amino acids. CDR1 and CDR2 (germline): SEHNR, FQNEAQ (reference sequence). V lost 3 bases and J lost 5, with 10 bases in between. As DNA, the CDR3 is TGTGCCAGCAGCTTCGTAGGGGGGACTGAAGCTTTCTTT. Translating it yields CASSFVGGTEAFF.

The V and J genes are TRBV30 and TRBJ2-7; D possibly corresponds to TRBD1 (5 bases). Trimming pared 3 bases from V and 10 bases from J, leaving 16 bases between. The CDR3 contains 12 residues. Per the germline V gene, CDR1 is GTSNPN and CDR2 is SVGIG (reference sequence). The CDR3 sequence is CAWRWSQGQQYF. The CDR3 DNA sequence: TGTGCCTGGAGGTGGTCCCAAGGACAACAGTACTTC.

This chain links TRBV11-2 with TRBJ2-3, with D maybe TRBD2 (6 bases). Germline V lookup: CDR1 SGHAT, CDR2 FQNNGV. Trimming removed 6 bases from V and 14 bases from J, with 21 bases in between. The CDR3 consists of 13 residues. Written as DNA, the CDR3 is TGTGCCAGCAGTGCGTCAGCCGGGACTTTCGGGTATTTT. It is translated as CASSASAGTFGYF.

This chain joins TRBV27 and TRBJ2-5; D call uncertain. Per the germline V gene, CDR1 is MNHEY and CDR2 is SMNVEV (reference sequence). V lost 1 base and J lost 2, with 5 bases in between. The CDR3 covers 13 residues. CDR3 sequence reads: CASSLLDQETQYF. The CDR3 bases are TGTGCCAGCAGTTTATTAGATCAAGAGACCCAGTACTTC.

The chain couples TRBV24-1 to TRBJ2-3, with D maybe TRBD2 (6 bases). V was trimmed by 2 bases and J by 6 bases, leaving 14 bases between them. Germline V lookup: CDR1 KGHDR, CDR2 SFDVKD. The CDR3 has 15 residues. The CDR3 DNA follows: TGTGCCACCAGTGATTCCCGGGGGAGAACCGATACGCAGTATTTT. This sequence encodes CATSDSRGRTDTQYF.

On this clonotype: One junction end does not reproduce the germline sequence, and a read error may be involved. The V gene is TRBV6-6, the J gene TRBJ1-4; possibly TRBD1 for D (5 bases). CDR1 is MNHNY, CDR2 SVGAGI, per germline (reference sequence). The CDR3 is 15 residues long. The CDR3 spells CASSYLGPLNEQLFF. In DNA, the CDR3 is TGTGCCAGCAGTTACTTGGGGCCCCTTAATGAACAACTGTTTTTT.

V is TRBV7-2 and J is TRBJ2-1; unclear D gene. The CDR3 runs 16 residues. Trimming pared 2 bases from V and 5 bases from J, leaving 16 bases between. Germline V lookup: CDR1 SGHTA, CDR2 FQGNSA. The CDR3 sequence is CASSLIGGSLNNEQFF. In DNA form, the CDR3 reads TGTGCCAGCAGCTTAATCGGCGGCAGCCTGAACAATGAGCAGTTCTTC.

This chain links TRBV7-8 with TRBJ2-5; maybe TRBD2 (6 bases). The V end lost 2 bases, the J end lost 2 bases, and 15 bases lay between the germline ends. The germline CDR1 and CDR2 sequences are SGHVS and FQNEAQ. CDR3 length: 16 amino acids. The CDR3: CASSLPLGGTQETQYF. The DNA for the CDR3 is TGTGCCAGCAGCTTACCCCTGGGAGGAACTCAAGAGACCCAGTACTTC.

The chain recombines TRBV7-2 with TRBJ2-2; the match to TRBD1 covers 10 bases. V was clipped by 4 bases and J by 7 bases; unmatched bases: 6. CDR3 length: 15 residues. CDR1 SGHTA and CDR2 FQGNSA come from the germline V gene. As DNA, the CDR3 is TGTGCCAGCAGCTCACAGACAGGGGGCTTCGGGGAGCTGTTTTTT. It codes for CASSSQTGGFGELFF. The full variable domain, completed using reference TRBV7-2 and TRBJ2-2, is GAGVSQSPSNKVTEKGKDVELRCDPISGHTALYWYRQSLGQGLEFLIYFQGNSAPDKSGLPSDRFSAERTGGSVSTLTIQRTQQEDSAVYLCASSSQTGGFGELFFGEGSRLTVL.

The genes are TRBV15 and TRBJ1-5, with D perhaps matching TRBD1 (6 bases). CDR1 is LNHNV, CDR2 YYDKDF, per germline (reference sequence). Trimming took off 1 base at V and 2 bases at J, with 12 bases between the two ends. This CDR3 has 16 residues. The CDR3 DNA sequence: TGTGCCACCAGCAGAGTATCAGGGGAGGGCAATCAGCCCCAGCATTTT. Its translation is CATSRVSGEGNQPQHF.

This chain's CDR3 is CASSQGLAGGELFF. The CDR3 DNA follows: TGTGCCAGCAGCCAAGGACTAGCGGGGGGGGAGCTGTTTTTT. The chain carries TRBV7-2 and TRBJ2-2, with 12 nucleotides matching TRBD2. The length of the CDR3 is 14 residues. Germline lookup yields CDR1 SGHTA and CDR2 FQGNSA. Germline trimming cut 5 bases from V and 8 bases from J; bases unmatched to any gene: 3.

This chain connects TRBV3-1 to TRBJ1-2; D may be TRBD1 (5 bases). Germline CDR1 and CDR2: LGHDT and YNNKEL (reference sequence). V shed 1 base and J shed 1 base, with 10 bases lying between them. The CDR3 is 15 amino acids. The CDR3 DNA is TGTGCCAGCAGCCAAGGACAGCTTATTAACTATGGCTACACCTTC. This gives the protein CASSQGQLINYGYTF.

This rearrangement joins TRBV4-3 to TRBJ1-1; D unresolved. Germline values: CDR1 LGHNA, CDR2 YSLEER. Trimming cost V 3 bases and J 5 bases, with 10 bases left between them. The CDR3 covers 13 residues. The CDR3 loop is CASSQLRRTEAFF. The CDR3 DNA reads as TGCGCCAGCAGCCAGTTGAGGCGGACTGAAGCTTTCTTT.

The rearrangement links TRBV29-1 to TRBJ2-7, with TRBD1 matching 10 bases. Germline CDR1 reads SQVTM; CDR2 reads ANQGSEA. The CDR3 has 12 amino acids. Unmatched junction bases numbered 5, after V lost 5 bases and J lost 7 bases. The CDR3 region is CSVTGTGEEQYF. The CDR3, as DNA: TGCAGCGTTACTGGGACAGGGGAAGAGCAGTACTTC.

This chain links TRBV20-1 with TRBJ1-2; D is perhaps TRBD1 (6 bases). The CDR3 sequence is 14 residues long. The germline V gene has CDR1 DFQATT and CDR2 SNEGSKA (reference sequence). The V end was cut by 0 bases, the J end by 3 bases, with 11 bases between. The CDR3 coding sequence is TGCAGTGCTAGAGATCGTACAGGGCACTATGGCTACACCTTC. Protein: CSARDRTGHYGYTF.

This clonotype was counted between two and nine times. The gene calls are TRBV6-1 and TRBJ1-1; no firm D call. Trimming left V 7 bases short and J 4 bases short, with 22 bases between. The CDR3 covers 16 residues. Looked up from germline, CDR1 is MNHNS and CDR2 is SASEGT. CDR3 DNA sequence: TGTGCCAGCAAAGGAATGGGAGGCAGATGGGGCACTGAAGCTTTCTTT. It specifies CASKGMGGRWGTEAFF.

A few counts support this clonotype. The rearrangement joins TRBV6-6 to TRBJ2-1; 10 positions agree with TRBD2. With 6 bases clipped from V and 5 bases from J, the junction kept 10 bases outside the gene matches. The CDR3 is 16 amino acids. Germline V CDR1 and CDR2: MNHNY, SVGAGI (reference sequence). The CDR3 DNA reads TGTGCCAGCAGCCCTCCTCAGCGGGGGGGAAACAATGAGCAGTTCTTC. Protein product: CASSPPQRGGNNEQFF.

This clonotype was recorded a few times. The chain links TRBV12-3 or TRBV12-4 to TRBJ1-2, with D hard to call. This CDR3 is 14 amino acids long. Trimming cost V 5 bases and J 0 bases, with 10 bases left between them. The DNA of the CDR3 is TGTGCCAGCAGTCTTCAGTTAGCTAACTATGGCTACACCTTC. It encodes CASSLQLANYGYTF.

This clonotype occurred a few times. J is TRBJ2-7 and V is TRBV4-2; D remains unclear. Trimming cost V 0 bases and J 3 bases, with 12 bases left between them. Germline CDR1 is LGHNA and CDR2 is YNFKEQ. This CDR3 comprises 15 residues. CDR3 coding DNA: TGTGCCAGCAGCCAAGATGTTTCTCCTATCTACGAGCAGTACTTC. Its protein is CASSQDVSPIYEQYF.